This entry lists 18 T cell receptor beta chains sequenced from one sample in a study of T cells expressing NK-cell markers (dated by TCRdb to 2018 to 2021). Library preparation was by 5' RACE. Sequencing was carried out with an Illumina HiSeq 2000. Each entry corresponds to one CDR3 protein sequence from reads that TCRdb reprocessed, and DNA is not given. This sample's table carries some 140,000 distinct CDR3 sequences. 37% of the sample rests with the top ten. Sequenced: blood T cells: a sorted CD56 or NKG2C T cell subset, CD4+ or CD8+ T cells, or bulk PBMC T cells (not recorded which). The receptors originated from a woman aged 45-59 years in good health. Donor details come from another sample of the same person, matched by shared clones.

The chain uses TRBV6-5 and TRBJ2-2; TCRdb selects TRBD2, and the lack of DNA leaves this call unchecked. The CDR3 has 16 residues. The germline V gene has CDR1 MNHEY and CDR2 SVGAGI. CDR3 loop: CASSYRLAGNTGELFF.

This chain links TRBV19 with TRBJ1-5. This CDR3 region has 15 residues. CDR1 is LNHDA, CDR2 SQIVND, per germline (reference sequence). The CDR3 loop is CASSIFWQDNQPQHF.

The rearrangement links TRBV29-1 to TRBJ1-1; TCRdb calls TRBD1, which cannot be checked without DNA. Germline values: CDR1 SQVTM, CDR2 ANQGSEA. CDR3 length equals 13 residues. CDR3 sequence reads: CSGNGQGNTEAFF.

This chain links TRBV21-1 with TRBJ2-3; the D gene TCRdb calls, TRBD2, cannot be checked with no DNA. TRBV21-1 is tagged as a pseudogene. This CDR3 comprises 15 residues. The CDR3 is CASSKSEGFTDTQYF.

The V call is TRBV19, the J call TRBJ2-1; as DNA is missing, the TRBD2 call by TCRdb cannot be tested. This CDR3 comprises 13 residues. CDR1 is LNHDA and CDR2 is SQIVND in the germline V gene (reference sequence). The CDR3: CASSIWEGNEQFF. Drawing the rest from reference TRBV19 and TRBJ2-1, the complete variable domain is DGGITQSPKYLFRKEGQNVTLSCEQNLNHDAMYWYRQDPGQGLRLIYYSQIVNDFQKGDIAEGYSVSREKKESFPLTVTSAQKNPTAFYLCASSIWEGNEQFFGPGTRLTVL.

V gene TRBV10-1 combines with J gene TRBJ1-1; TCRdb picks TRBD1, but there is no DNA to check that call. Per the germline V gene, CDR1 is WNHNN and CDR2 is SYGVQD (reference sequence). The CDR3 loop spans 15 amino acids. This CDR3 is CASSASTGLDTEAFF.

V gene TRBV7-8 combines with J gene TRBJ2-7. Germline V lookup: CDR1 SGHVS, CDR2 FQNEAQ. The CDR3 has 15 amino acids. The CDR3 here is CASSLAHQNTPEQYF.

The gene calls are TRBV7-3 and TRBJ2-5; without DNA, the TCRdb call of TRBD1 cannot be checked. This CDR3 comprises 14 residues. Germline CDR1 and CDR2: SGHTA and FQGTGA. CDR3 sequence reads: CASSAGQGEGTQYF.

The chain combines TRBV7-9 with TRBJ2-1. CDR3 length: 14 amino acids. Germline lookup yields CDR1 SEHNR and CDR2 FQNEAQ (reference sequence). CDR3 sequence: CASSFVENYNEQFF. The whole variable domain, filled in from reference TRBV7-9 and TRBJ2-1, reads DTGVSQNPRHKITKRGQNVTFRCDPISEHNRLYWYRQTLGQGPEFLTYFQNEAQLEKSRLLSDRFSAERPKGSFSTLEIQRTEQGDSAMYLCASSFVENYNEQFFGPGTRLTVL.

V is TRBV16 and J is TRBJ1-4. Germline CDR1 and CDR2: KGHSY and FQNENV. The CDR3 is made up of 14 amino acids. CDR3 protein: CASTTGGGGEKLFF.

This CDR3 reads CASSLAPRGNEQFF. The genes are TRBV7-6 and TRBJ2-1. Germline V gene sequence: CDR1 SGHVS, CDR2 FNYEAQ. The CDR3 runs 14 residues.

This chain uses TRBV12-3 or TRBV12-4 with TRBJ2-1. The CDR3 length is 13 residues. The CDR3 sequence is CASSPSEVNEQFF.

The chain combines TRBV6-1 with TRBJ2-1. The V gene's germline CDR1 is MNHNS and CDR2 SASEGT. The CDR3 sequence is 15 residues long. CDR3 protein: CASSEPASSYNEQFF.

The chain joins TRBV5-1 to TRBJ2-7. Germline CDR1 is SGHRS and CDR2 is YFSETQ. This CDR3 contains 15 residues. The CDR3 loop reads CASWASDRGTYEQYF.

The rearrangement uses TRBV3-1 and TRBJ2-1; TCRdb lists TRBD1, though no DNA is available to test this call. In germline, CDR1 is LGHDT, CDR2 YNNKEL (reference sequence). The CDR3 runs 14 residues. The CDR3 here is CASSSGQGFHEQFF.

V usage is TRBV12-3 or TRBV12-4 and J usage is TRBJ2-1. The CDR3 runs 14 residues. CDR3 sequence reads: CASSLSLADNEQFF.

The rearrangement uses TRBV27 and TRBJ1-5; TCRdb's D gene call, TRBD1, goes unchecked for lack of DNA. CDR1 MNHEY and CDR2 SMNVEV come from the germline V gene (reference sequence). The CDR3 consists of 14 residues. The CDR3 loop reads CASSLSSGGQPQHF.

The V gene is TRBV11-2, the J gene TRBJ2-1; TCRdb indicates TRBD2, and absent DNA this call remains unverified. CDR1 is SGHAT, CDR2 FQNNGV, per germline. The CDR3 has 13 residues. The chain's CDR3 is CASSLDRGHEQFF.